This T cell receptor (beta chain) derives from a study of early T cells in non-severe SARS-CoV-2 infection. The wider study: Unsorted whole blood bulk RNA was sequenced, with unpaired chains.

Unique molecular identifiers were added to individual cDNA molecules. Each CDR3 protein gets one entry after TCRdb re-called the 5' RACE reads with MiXCR. The sample holds just over 95,000 distinct CDR3 sequences, 11% seen once. This clonotype was seen many times. The antigen remains undetermined. Unmatched junction bases numbered 2, after V lost 3 bases and J lost 2 bases. This CDR3 spans 14 amino acids. CDR1 and CDR2 (germline): SQVTM, ANQGSEA. Study-wide findings and caveats: Matching with VDJdb favored anti-spike CD8 responses (missing private and CD4 specificities).

The genes are TRBV29-1 and TRBJ2-1; 9 bases agree with TRBD2. The sample was whole blood, taken at baseline. The TCR sequence derives from an adult who was a healthcare worker with PCR-confirmed SARS-CoV-2 infection or an uninfected control (not recorded which). In nucleotides, the CDR3 is TGCAGCGTTGATGGCGGGGGGGCCTACAATGAGCAGTTCTTC. Its protein product is CSVDGGGAYNEQFF.